These 31 T cell receptor beta chains originate from one sample sequenced in a study of cytomegalovirus exposure and HLA in healthy donors (dated by TCRdb to between 2016 and 2019). Receptor libraries were prepared by the immunoSEQ multiplex PCR assay. For the multiplex PCR, a mixture combining 60 forward primers for TCR Vbeta segments and 13 reverse primers for TCR Jbeta segments was used. Not all clones reach the TCRdb copy of this immuneACCESS table, which keeps in-frame sequences only. Checked studies attribute under half of the gap to unresolved V genes and leave the rest unexplained. This sample holds around 140,000 clones; around 80% were observed only once. The ten most abundant clones make up more than 1.5% of the sample. Input material: PBMCs. These receptors were obtained from a woman aged 35 to 49 in good health and CMV-seronegative.

The V gene is TRBV6-5, the J gene TRBJ2-4; 7 bases align to TRBD1. The CDR3 contains 15 residues. With V trimmed by 2 bases and J by 9 bases, 10 bases remained unmatched. Germline CDR1 reads MNHEY; CDR2 reads SVGAGI. CDR3 sequence (DNA): TGTGCCAGCAGTTACGTCCAGGGGGTTCTGGGCATTCAGTACTTC. Translation gives CASSYVQGVLGIQYF.

The V call is TRBV9, the J call TRBJ2-2; TRBD2 agrees at 10 bases. The germline CDR1 and CDR2 sequences are SGDLS and YYNGEE. The CDR3 runs to 18 residues. V was clipped by 5 bases and J by 4 bases; unmatched bases: 14. CDR3 sequence (DNA): TGTGCCAGCAGTAATAGAGCTAGCGGGAGTCGTGGCACCGGGGAGCTGTTTTTT. It specifies CASSNRASGSRGTGELFF. The whole variable domain, filled in from reference TRBV9 and TRBJ2-2, reads DSGVTQTPKHLITATGQRVTLRCSPRSGDLSVYWYQQSLDQGLQFLIQYYNGEERAKGNILERFSAQQFPDLHSELNLSSLELGDSALYFCASSNRASGSRGTGELFFGEGSRLTVL.

This clone was picked up one time. The chain employs TRBV6-6 and TRBJ1-1; D remains ambiguous. V was cut by 0 bases and J by 1 base, with 9 bases left in between. Germline-derived CDR1 and CDR2 are MNHNY and SVGAGI (reference sequence). The CDR3 has 15 amino acids. This CDR3 is CASSYSSPGNTEAFF. The CDR3 region has the DNA TGTGCCAGCAGTTACTCTTCCCCAGGGAACACTGAAGCTTTCTTT.

In this sample, this clone turned up once. The chain has TRBV5-4 and TRBJ2-3; possibly TRBD1 for D (6 bases). This CDR3 region has 15 residues. Germline V gene data show CDR1 as SGHNT and CDR2 as YYREEE (reference sequence). V lost 6 bases to trimming and J lost 6 bases, with 20 bases between them. This CDR3 reads CASTSGTPRADTQYF. The CDR3 DNA follows: TGTGCCAGCACCTCCGGGACACCCCGGGCGGATACGCAGTATTTT.

J is TRBJ2-3 and V is TRBV14, with D tentatively TRBD1 (5 bases). V was shortened by 1 base and J by 12 bases, with 17 bases between the two germline ends. Germline loops: CDR1 SGHDN, CDR2 FVKESK. The CDR3 runs 14 residues. The CDR3 is CASSQAAGSLSQYF. CDR3 nucleotide sequence: TGTGCCAGCAGCCAAGCCGCAGGGTCCCTTTCTCAGTATTTT.

This chain connects TRBV7-9 to TRBJ1-1, with no clear D. The germline V and J ends were trimmed by 5 bases and 1 base, with 14 bases remaining between them. CDR3 length: 15 amino acids. Germline CDR1 reads SEHNR; CDR2 reads FQNEAQ (reference sequence). The CDR3 loop is CASSPRENQNTEAFF. The CDR3 coding sequence is TGTGCCAGCAGCCCTAGAGAGAACCAGAACACTGAAGCTTTCTTT.

This chain uses TRBV27 with TRBJ2-1, with 14 bases aligning to TRBD2. V was clipped by 8 bases and J by 8 bases; unmatched bases: 8. CDR1 is MNHEY and CDR2 is SMNVEV in the germline V gene (reference sequence). The CDR3 is 15 residues long. The CDR3 DNA follows: TGTGCCAGCTCCAGACTAGCGGGAGGGTTGGATGAGCAGTTCTTC. Protein product: CASSRLAGGLDEQFF.

This sequence joins TRBV19 and TRBJ2-3, with TRBD2 matching over 11 bases. CDR3 size: 17 residues. V dropped 3 bases and J dropped 8; count of bases not matched to a gene: 13. The germline gives CDR1 LNHDA, CDR2 SQIVND (reference sequence). The CDR3 DNA follows: TGTGCCAGTAGTATTTCCCTACTAGCGGGAGTGACGGGTACGCAGTATTTT. Translated, it gives CASSISLLAGVTGTQYF.

CDR3 loop: CASSPPAVTGELFF. CDR3 nucleotide sequence: TGTGCCAGCTCACCACCGGCGGTCACCGGGGAGCTGTTTTTT. This chain connects TRBV18 to TRBJ2-2; D gene ambiguous. The V and J ends lost 0 bases and 4 bases respectively, with 6 bases between them. Germline CDR1 KGHSH, CDR2 LQKENI. The CDR3 contains 14 residues.

The rearrangement links TRBV6-1 to TRBJ1-5, with a tentative D call TRBD1 (6 bases). CDR1 and CDR2 from the germline V gene are MNHNS and SASEGT. V was cut by 6 bases and J by 7 bases, with 13 bases left in between. This CDR3 contains 13 residues. The CDR3 loop is CASREQGGQPQHF. The CDR3 DNA sequence: TGTGCCAGCAGGGAACAGGGAGGACAGCCCCAGCATTTT.

This sequence joins TRBV6-6 and TRBJ1-5, with unresolved D. The CDR3 has 15 amino acids. Germline CDR1 and CDR2: MNHNY and SVGAGI (reference sequence). Trimming removed 2 bases at V and 2 bases at J, with 10 bases between. CDR3 sequence (DNA): TGTGCCAGCAGTTACGTACAGTCGGGCAATCAGCCCCAGCATTTT. As protein: CASSYVQSGNQPQHF.

The genes are TRBV7-9 and TRBJ1-1; tentatively, D is TRBD1 (6 bases). V was shortened by 9 bases and J by 2 bases, with 13 bases between the two germline ends. The CDR3 runs to 13 residues. Germline assignment: CDR1 SEHNR and CDR2 FQNEAQ (reference sequence). CDR3 protein: CASDLQGNTEAFF. The CDR3 coding sequence is TGTGCCAGTGACCTACAGGGTAACACTGAAGCTTTCTTT.

The V call is TRBV29-1, the J call TRBJ2-2; tentative D call: TRBD2 (6 bases). Germline CDR1 is SQVTM and CDR2 is ANQGSEA. The V and J ends lost 6 bases and 2 bases respectively, with 13 bases between them. The CDR3 length is 14 residues. The CDR3 here is CSVGGQGNTGELFF. The CDR3 DNA is TGCAGCGTAGGAGGGCAGGGCAACACCGGGGAGCTGTTTTTT.

The chain couples TRBV27 to TRBJ2-7; 11 bases line up with TRBD2. Germline CDR1 reads MNHEY; CDR2 reads SMNVEV (reference sequence). Losses at the gene ends were 1 base for V and 2 bases for J; bases not matched to a gene: 4. The CDR3 covers 16 residues. In nucleotides, the CDR3 is TGTGCCAGCAGTTTATTTAGCGGGAGGGTAACCTACGAGCAGTACTTC. This codes for CASSLFSGRVTYEQYF.

The gene calls are TRBV6-4 and TRBJ2-1; TRBD2 matches 8 bases. The J segment lost 2 bases and the V segment lost 0 bases, leaving 12 bases of the junction unmatched. The CDR3 extends over 19 amino acids. CDR1 and CDR2 from the germline V gene are MRHNA and SNTAGT. CDR3 in DNA: TGTGCCAGCAGTGACTCGACTGCTGCTAGCGGGTACCCCTACAATGAGCAGTTCTTC. This sequence encodes CASSDSTAASGYPYNEQFF.

J is TRBJ1-1 and V is TRBV30; 7 bases are a match to TRBD1. Germline CDR1 reads GTSNPN; CDR2 reads SVGIG (reference sequence). The length of the CDR3 is 13 residues. V was clipped by 2 bases and J by 5 bases; unmatched bases: 5. The CDR3 loop is CAWSKTGRTEAFF. In nucleotides, the CDR3 is TGTGCCTGGAGTAAGACAGGGCGAACTGAAGCTTTCTTT.

The chain uses TRBV27 and TRBJ1-5; 7 nucleotides agree with TRBD1. This CDR3 is built from 15 residues. Germline loops: CDR1 MNHEY, CDR2 SMNVEV (reference sequence). Losses at the gene ends were 5 bases for V and 0 bases for J; bases not matched to a gene: 4. In DNA form, the CDR3 reads TGTGCCAGCAGTCAGGGACAGCTTAGCAATCAGCCCCAGCATTTT. Translating gives CASSQGQLSNQPQHF.

This clone was detected once. The rearrangement links TRBV6-4 to TRBJ2-3; TRBD2 aligns across 12 bases. The V and J ends lost 2 bases and 6 bases, in that order; junction bases with no gene match: 6. There are 16 residues in the CDR3. Germline V CDR1 and CDR2: MRHNA, SNTAGT. CDR3 DNA: TGTGCCAGCAGTGACGGACTAGCGGGGTCCGTCGATACGCAGTATTTT. Protein: CASSDGLAGSVDTQYF.

This sequence joins TRBV5-1 and TRBJ1-5; D unclear. The CDR3 is 14 residues long. CDR1 SGHRS and CDR2 YFSETQ come from the germline V gene. The V gene lost 2 bases and the J gene lost 3 bases, with 9 bases spanning the gap. The DNA for the CDR3 is TGCGCCAGCAGCTTAGACAACTCCAATCAGCCCCAGCATTTT. Protein sequence: CASSLDNSNQPQHF.

The chain couples TRBV7-3 to TRBJ2-5; 8 nucleotides align to TRBD2. The ends lost 5 bases at V and 4 bases at J; junction bases unmatched: 6. Germline V lookup: CDR1 SGHTA, CDR2 FQGTGA. This CDR3 contains 14 residues. DNA of the CDR3: TGTGCCAGCAGCCCAGCGGGAGATGGAGAGACCCAGTACTTC. Its protein product is CASSPAGDGETQYF.

V is TRBV5-1 and J is TRBJ1-1; possibly TRBD1 for D (6 bases). V was pared by 1 base and J by 5 bases, with 12 bases between. The CDR3 is 14 residues long. Germline assignment: CDR1 SGHRS and CDR2 YFSETQ. CDR3 nucleotide sequence: TGCGCCAGCAGCTTGACAGCAGGGGCTACTGAAGCTTTCTTT. It encodes CASSLTAGATEAFF.

The V gene is TRBV5-6, the J gene TRBJ2-7; TRBD2 is a possible D gene (6 bases). The CDR3 extends over 14 amino acids. The V gene lost 0 bases and the J gene lost 6 bases, with 13 bases spanning the gap. CDR1 is SGHDT, CDR2 YYEEEE, per germline. CDR3 DNA: TGTGCCAGCAGCTTGGCCAAACGGAGGGGCGAGCAGTACTTC. It translates to CASSLAKRRGEQYF.

J is TRBJ2-3 and V is TRBV11-1, with a tentative D call TRBD1 (6 bases). V lost 4 bases to trimming and J lost 1 base, with 12 bases between them. The V gene's germline CDR1 is SGHAT and CDR2 FQDESV (reference sequence). The CDR3 consists of 15 residues. DNA for the CDR3: TGTGCCAGCAGCTCGGACAGTCTCCGCACAGATACGCAGTATTTT. Translating gives CASSSDSLRTDTQYF.

The sample holds one count of this clone. V gene TRBV5-1 combines with J gene TRBJ2-7; D is possibly TRBD2 (7 bases). The germline V and J ends were trimmed by 3 bases and 5 bases, with 15 bases remaining between them. Germline V gene data show CDR1 as SGHRS and CDR2 as YFSETQ. The CDR3 loop spans 14 amino acids. The CDR3 coding sequence is TGCGCCAGCAGCTCGGGGGGCGGCGGACACGAGCAGTACTTC. Its translation: CASSSGGGGHEQYF.

The V and J genes are TRBV28 and TRBJ2-2, with 9 bases lining up with TRBD2. This CDR3 is built from 18 residues. V lost 6 bases, J lost 0 bases, and 11 bases stayed unmatched. Germline values: CDR1 MDHEN, CDR2 SYDVKM. The CDR3 DNA is TGTGCCAGCAGGGGGGTAGCGGGAGTCTGGGCGAACACCGGGGAGCTGTTTTTT. The encoded protein is CASRGVAGVWANTGELFF. The full variable domain, rest sourced from reference TRBV28 and TRBJ2-2, is DVKVTQSSRYLVKRTGEKVFLECVQDMDHENMFWYRQDPGLGLRLIYFSYDVKMKEKGDIPEGYSVSREKKERFSLILESASTNQTSMYLCASRGVAGVWANTGELFFGEGSRLTVL.

This clone has a single count. The V gene is TRBV11-1, the J gene TRBJ1-1; D gene uncertain. Trimming pared 1 base from V and 4 bases from J, leaving 10 bases between. The CDR3 is 14 amino acids. CDR1 is SGHAT and CDR2 is FQDESV in the germline V gene (reference sequence). In DNA form, the CDR3 reads TGTGCCAGCAGCTTAGTTATGGCAACCACTGAAGCTTTCTTT. It encodes CASSLVMATTEAFF.

The rearrangement uses TRBV28 and TRBJ1-4; unclear D gene. The CDR3 runs to 14 residues. The germline CDR1 and CDR2 sequences are MDHEN and SYDVKM. V lost 7 bases to trimming and J lost 5 bases, with 14 bases between them. The CDR3 DNA reads TGTGCCAGCACCCCGGGAGGAGAAAATGAAAAACTGTTTTTT. Translated: CASTPGGENEKLFF.

A remark on this clone: Other nucleotide sequences in the sample specify the same CDR3. The V call is TRBV7-9, the J call TRBJ1-1; D unresolved. Per germline, CDR1 SEHNR and CDR2 FQNEAQ (reference sequence). The V end was cut by 4 bases, the J end by 0 bases, with 6 bases between. This CDR3 is 13 amino acids long. This CDR3 is CASSSQVNTEAFF. The CDR3 nucleotides are TGTGCCAGCAGCTCCCAGGTGAACACTGAAGCTTTCTTT.

This chain uses TRBV27 with TRBJ1-6; maybe TRBD1 (5 bases). Deletions cut 10 bases from V and 8 bases from J, with 21 bases between. Germline lookup yields CDR1 MNHEY and CDR2 SMNVEV (reference sequence). The CDR3 runs to 15 residues. CDR3 protein: CATLPQALLDSPLHF. The CDR3 bases are TGTGCCACATTGCCACAGGCCCTTTTGGATTCACCCCTCCACTTT.

The chain joins TRBV7-9 to TRBJ2-5; D might be TRBD1 (5 bases). V lost 3 bases, J lost 0 bases, and 8 bases lay in between. Germline CDR1 is SEHNR and CDR2 is FQNEAQ (reference sequence). This CDR3 has 14 residues. The CDR3 loop reads CASSLTTDQETQYF. CDR3 in DNA: TGTGCCAGCAGCTTGACGACAGACCAAGAGACCCAGTACTTC.

This sequence joins TRBV10-3 and TRBJ2-3; D may be TRBD2 (5 bases). Trimming left V 11 bases short and J 3 bases short, with 15 bases between. This CDR3 comprises 13 residues. Looked up from germline, CDR1 is ENHRY and CDR2 is SYGVKD. The CDR3 is CAAAAGRTDTQYF. The DNA for the CDR3 is TGTGCCGCCGCCGCGGGCCGGACAGATACGCAGTATTTT.